The 21 T cell receptor beta chains presented below share a single source sample, sequenced in a study of OX40 agonist ivuxolimab in advanced cancers. The assay was immunoSEQ multiplex PCR, and TCRdb's table has in-frame clones only and misses some. The data show tens of thousands of clones, with about 86% seen just once and approximately 5.8% held by the top ten. The specimen comprised CD4+ or CD8+ T cells sorted from blood, sampled in a trial of the OX40 agonist ivuxolimab. The receptors come from an adult with an advanced solid tumor such as melanoma, head and neck, liver or kidney cancer.

This clone is medium-sized by share. The J gene is TRBJ1-5, the V gene TRBV27, with D possibly being TRBD1 (5 bases). CDR1 and CDR2 (germline): MNHEY, SMNVEV (reference sequence). The length of the CDR3 is 15 residues. V lost 6 bases, J lost 3 bases, and 15 bases lay in between. The CDR3 DNA reads TGTGCCAGCAGCCCCGCCGGGGGATACAATCAGCCCCAGCATTTT. This sequence encodes CASSPAGGYNQPQHF.

The chain combines TRBV6-6 with TRBJ1-1; no reliable D call. This CDR3 is 14 amino acids long. Germline V gene data show CDR1 as MNHNY and CDR2 as SVGAGI (reference sequence). V lost 0 bases, J lost 0 bases, and 5 bases lay in between. The CDR3 sequence: CASSYSAMNTEAFF. The DNA of the CDR3 is TGTGCCAGCAGTTACTCCGCAATGAACACTGAAGCTTTCTTT.

This clone was counted at least ten times. The chain has TRBV7-9 and TRBJ2-1; D could derive from TRBD1 or TRBD2 (5 bases each). This CDR3 has 13 residues. V dropped 5 bases and J dropped 12 bases, with 17 bases sitting between them. Germline values: CDR1 SEHNR, CDR2 FQNEAQ (reference sequence). In nucleotides, the CDR3 is TGTGCCAGCAGCCCGCAGGGACGGTTGTGGCAGTTCTTC. Translated: CASSPQGRLWQFF.

This sequence joins TRBV7-6 and TRBJ2-3; D tentatively reads TRBD1 or TRBD2 (5 bases each). This CDR3 comprises 14 residues. Germline CDR1 and CDR2: SGHVS and FNYEAQ. Trimming pared 4 bases from V and 1 base from J, leaving 9 bases between. CDR3 amino acids: CASSSLGGTDTQYF. CDR3 DNA: TGTGCCAGCAGCTCCTTGGGGGGCACAGATACGCAGTATTTT.

This clone occurred a few times. The V gene is TRBV15, the J gene TRBJ1-1; TRBD1 matches 8 bases. In germline, CDR1 is LNHNV, CDR2 YYDKDF (reference sequence). V lost 5 bases and J lost 4; bases outside the gene matches: 6. This CDR3 contains 14 residues. CDR3 amino acids: CATSPPQGATEAFF. CDR3 DNA sequence: TGTGCCACCAGCCCTCCCCAGGGGGCCACTGAAGCTTTCTTT.

This clone was seen more than once but under ten times. This rearrangement joins TRBV9 to TRBJ1-2, with no clear D. V was pared by 6 bases and J by 4 bases, with 19 bases between. The CDR3 has 15 amino acids. The germline CDR1 and CDR2 sequences are SGDLS and YYNGEE. CDR3 coding DNA: TGTGCCAGCACCCCCGGTGGAGGGAATATCTATGGCTACACCTTC. Encoded protein: CASTPGGGNIYGYTF.

The chain links TRBV29-1 to TRBJ2-2, with 14 nucleotides matching TRBD2. Germline CDR1 SQVTM, CDR2 ANQGSEA. The CDR3 totals 18 residues. V was pared by 4 bases and J by 3 bases, with 10 bases of the junction left unmatched. The CDR3 region has the DNA TGCAGCGTTGCCGGGACTAGCGGGAGCCAAAAATACACCGGGGAGCTGTTTTTT. Its translation is CSVAGTSGSQKYTGELFF.

The V gene is TRBV27, the J gene TRBJ1-5; D remains unclear. Trimming left V 5 bases short and J 6 bases short, with 11 bases between. The germline V gene encodes CDR1 MNHEY and CDR2 SMNVEV (reference sequence). This CDR3 has 13 amino acids. The CDR3 region has the DNA TGTGCCAGCAGTGACACCGCCGGTCAGCCCCAGCATTTT. Residues: CASSDTAGQPQHF.

In its sample, this clone was seen once. A read error may produce the germline difference seen at one junction end. This chain links TRBV10-3 with TRBJ2-1, with D possibly being TRBD2 (5 bases). The germline V gene has CDR1 ENHRY and CDR2 SYGVKD. The CDR3 spans 14 residues. In DNA form, the CDR3 reads TGTGCCAGCAGTTACGGGATATCCTACAATGAGCAGTTCTTC. Translating gives CASSYGISYNEQFF.

The J gene is TRBJ1-5, the V gene TRBV19; no clear D gene. Trimming cost V 6 bases and J 3 bases, with 12 bases left between them. Germline V gene sequence: CDR1 LNHDA, CDR2 SQIVND (reference sequence). The CDR3 is 14 amino acids. DNA of the CDR3: TGTGCCAGTAGGGGCGATGGCCCCAATCAGCCCCAGCATTTT. Residues: CASRGDGPNQPQHF.

This clone occurred once. This chain links TRBV7-2 with TRBJ1-1, with 7 bases fitting TRBD1. Germline V gene sequence: CDR1 SGHTA, CDR2 FQGNSA. J lost 5 bases, V lost 1 base, and 10 bases had no gene match. CDR3 length: 16 amino acids. The DNA of the CDR3 is TGTGCCAGCAGCTTAGGCTTCACAGGGGCAGCGACTGAAGCTTTCTTT. Its translation: CASSLGFTGAATEAFF.

The V call is TRBV4-1, the J call TRBJ1-1; D is uncertain. Germline loops: CDR1 MGHRA, CDR2 YSYEKL. This CDR3 has 13 amino acids. V gave up 1 base and J gave up 0 bases, with 3 bases separating them. CDR3 sequence (DNA): TGCGCCAGCAGCCAAGCCATGAACACTGAAGCTTTCTTT. Protein sequence: CASSQAMNTEAFF.

The chain links TRBV4-3 to TRBJ2-7; a possible D gene is TRBD1 (6 bases). The CDR3 length is 17 residues. From germline, CDR1 is LGHNA and CDR2 YSLEER. The V end lost 0 bases, the J end lost 4 bases, and 19 bases lay between the germline ends. The CDR3 nucleotides read TGCGCCAGCAGCCAAGATGTTATTAGGGGGAAATGGTACGAGCAGTACTTC. It encodes CASSQDVIRGKWYEQYF.

The rearrangement links TRBV9 to TRBJ2-1; TRBD2 agrees at 7 bases. CDR3 length: 17 amino acids. CDR1 and CDR2 (germline): SGDLS, YYNGEE. V trimming: 4 bases; J trimming: 9 bases; junction bases outside the gene matches: 19. CDR3 nucleotides: TGTGCCAGCAGCCCCACCCCGCTAGGCGGGAGCAGGAGTGAGCAGTTCTTC. As protein: CASSPTPLGGSRSEQFF.

This clone has only one observation. The chain joins TRBV19 to TRBJ2-3, with unresolved D. Germline assignment: CDR1 LNHDA and CDR2 SQIVND (reference sequence). The CDR3 totals 14 residues. The V end lost 4 bases, the J end lost 2 bases, and 10 bases lay between the germline ends. The CDR3 sequence: CASSKIFLTDTQYF. The CDR3 nucleotides are TGTGCCAGTAGTAAAATATTTCTCACAGATACGCAGTATTTT.

This clone appeared once. The chain uses TRBV29-1 and TRBJ2-7, with 8 bases matching TRBD2. The CDR3 consists of 12 residues. V dropped 3 bases and J dropped 6; count of bases not matched to a gene: 4. CDR1 and CDR2 (germline): SQVTM, ANQGSEA. The CDR3, as DNA: TGCAGCGTTGACATAGCGGGAAGCGAGCAGTACTTC. Translation gives CSVDIAGSEQYF.

The chain joins TRBV21-1 to TRBJ1-1. TRBV21-1 is tagged as a pseudogene. The CDR3 runs to 10 residues. CDR3 residues: CASSIGEAFF. CDR3 DNA: TGTGCCAGCAGTATAGGGGAAGCTTTCTTT.

The V and J genes are TRBV29-1 and TRBJ2-1; tentatively, D is TRBD1 (5 bases). Germline V gene sequence: CDR1 SQVTM, CDR2 ANQGSEA. CDR3 length: 14 amino acids. V shed 1 base and J shed 3 bases, with 10 bases lying between them. CDR3 region: CSVEGTTNYNEQFF. CDR3 sequence (DNA): TGCAGCGTTGAAGGGACAACAAACTACAATGAGCAGTTCTTC.

This sequence joins TRBV28 and TRBJ2-3; 7 bases line up with TRBD1. The CDR3 consists of 15 residues. Germline CDR1 reads MDHEN; CDR2 reads SYDVKM. The V and J ends lost 5 bases and 4 bases, in that order; junction bases with no gene match: 9. CDR3 in amino acids: CASSPDRARADTQYF. CDR3 DNA sequence: TGTGCCAGCAGTCCCGACAGGGCACGAGCAGATACGCAGTATTTT.

V gene TRBV27 combines with J gene TRBJ1-1; D remains ambiguous. Germline V CDR1 and CDR2: MNHEY, SMNVEV (reference sequence). V was trimmed by 6 bases and J by 4 bases, leaving 12 bases between them. This CDR3 is built from 13 residues. CDR3 amino acids: CASSPVVFTEAFF. The CDR3 DNA follows: TGTGCCAGCAGCCCTGTCGTATTCACTGAAGCTTTCTTT.

The J gene is TRBJ2-7, the V gene TRBV6-5; 12 bases line up with TRBD1. This CDR3 contains 15 residues. V was pared by 6 bases and J by 4 bases, with 7 bases of the junction left unmatched. The germline gives CDR1 MNHEY, CDR2 SVGAGI. The CDR3 sequence is CASSSGTGGTYEQYV. The CDR3, as DNA: TGTGCCAGCAGCTCAGGGACAGGGGGCACGTACGAGCAGTACGTC.